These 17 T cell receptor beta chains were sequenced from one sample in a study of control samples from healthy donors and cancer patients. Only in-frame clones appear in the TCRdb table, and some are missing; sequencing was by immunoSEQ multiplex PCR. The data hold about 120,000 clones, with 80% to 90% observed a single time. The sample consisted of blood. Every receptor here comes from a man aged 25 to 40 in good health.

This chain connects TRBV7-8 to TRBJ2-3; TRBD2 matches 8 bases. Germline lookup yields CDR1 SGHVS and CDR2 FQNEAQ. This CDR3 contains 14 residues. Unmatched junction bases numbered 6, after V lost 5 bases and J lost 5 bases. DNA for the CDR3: TGTGCCAGCAGCCCGGGGGGGCAGGGAGATACGCAGTATTTT. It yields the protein CASSPGGQGDTQYF.

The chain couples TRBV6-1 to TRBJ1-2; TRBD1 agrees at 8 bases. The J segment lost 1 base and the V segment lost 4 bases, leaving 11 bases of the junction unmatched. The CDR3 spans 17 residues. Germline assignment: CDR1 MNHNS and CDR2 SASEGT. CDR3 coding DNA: TGTGCCAGCAGTGGGTGGACAGGGTGGGCCGTTAACTATGGCTACACCTTC. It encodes CASSGWTGWAVNYGYTF.

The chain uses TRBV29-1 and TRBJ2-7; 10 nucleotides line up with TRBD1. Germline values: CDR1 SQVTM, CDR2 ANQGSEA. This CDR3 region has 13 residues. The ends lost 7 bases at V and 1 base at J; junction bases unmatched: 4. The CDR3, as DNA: TGCAGCGCGGGACAGGGGATTTCCTACGAGCAGTACTTC. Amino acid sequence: CSAGQGISYEQYF.

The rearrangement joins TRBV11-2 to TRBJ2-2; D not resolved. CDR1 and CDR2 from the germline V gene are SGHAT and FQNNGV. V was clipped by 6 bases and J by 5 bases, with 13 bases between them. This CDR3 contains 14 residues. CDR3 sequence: CASRTDMGTGELFF. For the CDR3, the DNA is TGTGCCAGCAGGACTGACATGGGGACCGGGGAGCTGTTTTTT.

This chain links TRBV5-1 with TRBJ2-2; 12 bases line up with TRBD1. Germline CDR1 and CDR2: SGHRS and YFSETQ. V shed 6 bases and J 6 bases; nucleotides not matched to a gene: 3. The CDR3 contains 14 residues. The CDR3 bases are TGCGCCAGCACGGGACAGGGGGCCGCCGGGGAGCTGTTTTTT. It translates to CASTGQGAAGELFF.

In nucleotides, the CDR3 is TGTGCCAGCAGTGAAGGAAGACAGGGGAATCAGCCCCAGCATTTT. Its translation is CASSEGRQGNQPQHF. V is TRBV2 and J is TRBJ1-5; 8 bases line up with TRBD1. V shed 1 base, J shed 4 bases, and the junction held 3 bases outside the gene matches. This CDR3 is built from 15 residues. Germline CDR1 SNHLY, CDR2 FYNNEI.

The CDR3 bases are TGTGCCAGCAGAATTGGGTCTAATGAAAAACTGTTTTTT. It encodes CASRIGSNEKLFF. The chain has TRBV28 and TRBJ1-4, with D hard to call. This CDR3 contains 13 residues. Germline values: CDR1 MDHEN, CDR2 SYDVKM. Trimming removed 6 bases from V and 3 bases from J, with 8 bases in between. Complete variable domain (other parts from reference TRBV28 and TRBJ1-4): DVKVTQSSRYLVKRTGEKVFLECVQDMDHENMFWYRQDPGLGLRLIYFSYDVKMKEKGDIPEGYSVSREKKERFSLILESASTNQTSMYLCASRIGSNEKLFFGSGTQLSVL.

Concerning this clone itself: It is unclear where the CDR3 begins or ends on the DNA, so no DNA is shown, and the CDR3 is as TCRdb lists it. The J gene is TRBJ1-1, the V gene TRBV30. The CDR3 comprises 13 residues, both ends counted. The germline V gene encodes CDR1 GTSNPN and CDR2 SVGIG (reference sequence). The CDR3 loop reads CAWSFGLGTQGFF.

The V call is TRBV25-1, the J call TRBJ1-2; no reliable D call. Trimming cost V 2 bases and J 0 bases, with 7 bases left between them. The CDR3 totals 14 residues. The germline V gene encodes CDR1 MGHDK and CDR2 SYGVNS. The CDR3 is CASSEPTPNYGYTF. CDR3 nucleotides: TGTGCCAGCAGTGAACCGACACCTAACTATGGCTACACCTTC.

CDR3 DNA: TGCAGCGTTGAAGACTACGGAAGTCAATACACCTTC. Translated: CSVEDYGSQYTF. The rearrangement links TRBV29-1 to TRBJ1-2; D gene uncertain. V dropped 0 bases and J dropped 11 bases, with 13 bases sitting between them. This CDR3 has 12 amino acids. Germline V CDR1 and CDR2: SQVTM, ANQGSEA.

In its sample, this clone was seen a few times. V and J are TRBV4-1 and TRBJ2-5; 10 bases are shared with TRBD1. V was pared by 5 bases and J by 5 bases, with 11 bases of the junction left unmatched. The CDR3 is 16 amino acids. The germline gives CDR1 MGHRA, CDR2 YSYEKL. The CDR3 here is CASSTYRQGAEETQYF. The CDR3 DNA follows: TGCGCCAGCAGCACATATCGACAGGGGGCAGAGGAGACCCAGTACTTC.

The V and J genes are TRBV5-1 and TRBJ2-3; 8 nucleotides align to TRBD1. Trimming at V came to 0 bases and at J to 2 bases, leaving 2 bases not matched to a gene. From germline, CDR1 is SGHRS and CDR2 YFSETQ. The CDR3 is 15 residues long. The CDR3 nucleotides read TGCGCCAGCAGCTTGGAGGACAGGGTCACAGATACGCAGTATTTT. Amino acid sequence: CASSLEDRVTDTQYF.

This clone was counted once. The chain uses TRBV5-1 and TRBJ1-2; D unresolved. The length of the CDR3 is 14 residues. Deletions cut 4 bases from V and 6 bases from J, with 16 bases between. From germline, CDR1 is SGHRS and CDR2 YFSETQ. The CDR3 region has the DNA TGCGCCAGCAGCCCCGGTCCCGGGAGCGATGGCTACACCTTC. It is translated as CASSPGPGSDGYTF.

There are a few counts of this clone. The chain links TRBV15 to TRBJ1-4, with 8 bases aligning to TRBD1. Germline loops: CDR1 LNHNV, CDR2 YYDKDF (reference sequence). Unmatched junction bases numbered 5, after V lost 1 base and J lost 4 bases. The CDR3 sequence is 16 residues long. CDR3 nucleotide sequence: TGTGCCACCAGCAGAGGAATGGGACAGGATAATGAAAAACTGTTTTTT. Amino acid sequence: CATSRGMGQDNEKLFF.

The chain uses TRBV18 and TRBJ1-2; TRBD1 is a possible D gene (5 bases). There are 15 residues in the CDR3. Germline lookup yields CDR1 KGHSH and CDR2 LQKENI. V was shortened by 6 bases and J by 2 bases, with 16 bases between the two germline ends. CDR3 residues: CASSPGPNINYGYTF. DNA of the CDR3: TGTGCCAGCTCCCCAGGGCCGAATATAAACTATGGCTACACCTTC.

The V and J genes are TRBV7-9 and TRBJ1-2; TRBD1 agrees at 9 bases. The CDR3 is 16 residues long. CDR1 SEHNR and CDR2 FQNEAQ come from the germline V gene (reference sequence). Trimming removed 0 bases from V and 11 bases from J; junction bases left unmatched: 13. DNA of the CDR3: TGTGCCAGCAGCTTAGCATCGGGGGGACAGGGATCGGAGTACACCTTC. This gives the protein CASSLASGGQGSEYTF.

CDR3 protein: CSVGGVGLARYNEQFF. CDR3 DNA: TGCAGCGTCGGCGGGGTGGGACTAGCGAGATACAATGAGCAGTTCTTC. The chain combines TRBV29-1 with TRBJ2-1, with TRBD2 matching over 10 bases. V was pared by 6 bases and J by 4 bases, with 12 bases of the junction left unmatched. The CDR3 spans 16 residues. CDR1 and CDR2 (germline): SQVTM, ANQGSEA.